The next 27 T cell receptor beta chains were all read from a single sample in a study of neurological immune-mediated disorders. TCRdb re-called the 5' RACE reads with MiXCR, one entry per CDR3 protein. Of 65,000 to 85,000 distinct CDR3 sequences in the sample, around 3% were seen once. The sample comprised PBMCs. These receptors were collected from a woman between 50 and 59 years old with multiple sclerosis.

This clonotype appeared many times. This chain joins TRBV5-1 and TRBJ1-1, with D perhaps TRBD1 (5 bases). This CDR3 comprises 14 residues. Between the trimmed V and J ends, which lost 6 bases and 0 bases, there was a span of 12 bases. Germline assignment: CDR1 SGHRS and CDR2 YFSETQ. The chain's CDR3 is CASNPMGVNTEAFF. In nucleotides, the CDR3 is TGCGCCAGCAACCCAATGGGGGTGAACACTGAAGCTTTCTTT. The complete variable domain, with remaining parts taken from reference TRBV5-1 and TRBJ1-1, reads KAGVTQTPRYLIKTRGQQVTLSCSPISGHRSVSWYQQTPGQGLQFLFEYFSETQRNKGNFPGRFSGRQFSNSRSEMNVSTLELGDSALYLCASNPMGVNTEAFFGQGTRLTVV.

This clonotype showed up many times. The chain combines TRBV18 with TRBJ2-7, with TRBD1 matching over 7 bases. CDR1 KGHSH and CDR2 LQKENI come from the germline V gene. The V segment lost 1 base and the J segment 0 bases; nucleotides outside the gene matches: 3. The CDR3 totals 15 residues. The CDR3 region is CASSPRAGGSYEQYF. Written as DNA, the CDR3 is TGTGCCAGCTCACCACGAGCAGGGGGCTCCTACGAGCAGTACTTC.

This clonotype was observed at least ten times. The chain joins TRBV20-1 to TRBJ1-5; TRBD1 might be the D (5 bases). In germline, CDR1 is DFQATT, CDR2 SNEGSKA (reference sequence). This CDR3 is built from 15 residues. Trimming left V 2 bases short and J 5 bases short, with 16 bases between. This chain's CDR3 is CSARLGFLGHQPQHF. The CDR3 nucleotides are TGCAGTGCTAGACTTGGTTTCTTGGGACATCAGCCCCAGCATTTT.

This clonotype was seen ten or more times. V is TRBV7-2 and J is TRBJ2-1, with TRBD1 matching 10 bases. V lost 3 bases, J lost 9 bases, and 8 bases stayed unmatched. There are 15 residues in the CDR3. Germline V gene lookup returns CDR1 SGHTA and CDR2 FQGNSA. CDR3 in amino acids: CASSLRDRGRGEQFF. The CDR3 coding sequence is TGTGCCAGCAGCTTGAGGGACAGGGGAAGGGGTGAGCAGTTCTTC. Together with reference TRBV7-2 and TRBJ2-1, the CDR3 gives the full variable domain: GAGVSQSPSNKVTEKGKDVELRCDPISGHTALYWYRQSLGQGLEFLIYFQGNSAPDKSGLPSDRFSAERTGGSVSTLTIQRTQQEDSAVYLCASSLRDRGRGEQFFGPGTRLTVL.

This clonotype was seen repeatedly, ten times or more. The chain combines TRBV9 with TRBJ1-1; D is undetermined. This CDR3 is 14 amino acids long. Germline V gives CDR1 SGDLS, CDR2 YYNGEE. Trimming took off 3 bases at V and 0 bases at J, with 9 bases between the two ends. The DNA of the CDR3 is TGTGCCAGCAGCGCTGGACGGGTGAACACTGAAGCTTTCTTT. Protein: CASSAGRVNTEAFF.

This clonotype was counted ten times or more. This sequence joins TRBV20-1 and TRBJ2-4, with 8 bases lining up with TRBD2. CDR3 length: 12 residues. CDR1 and CDR2 (germline): DFQATT, SNEGSKA (reference sequence). V lost 3 bases and J lost 7; bases outside the gene matches: 2. CDR3 in amino acids: CSASGRGNIQYF. For the CDR3, the DNA is TGCAGTGCTAGCGGGAGGGGGAACATTCAGTACTTC.

This clonotype was seen many times. The CDR3 DNA follows: TGTGCCAGCAGGTATTATGGGTCGTCCTACAATGAGCAGTTCTTC. Its protein product is CASRYYGSSYNEQFF. The rearrangement links TRBV12-3 or TRBV12-4 to TRBJ2-1; D gene unclear. The CDR3 runs to 15 residues. Trimming shortened V by 6 bases and J by 1 base, and 13 bases separated the two germline ends.

In its sample, this clonotype was seen many times. V usage is TRBV20-1 and J usage is TRBJ2-2; no reliable D call. The V end lost 2 bases, the J end lost 5 bases, and 12 bases lay between the germline ends. CDR1 DFQATT and CDR2 SNEGSKA come from the germline V gene (reference sequence). There are 14 residues in the CDR3. The chain's CDR3 is CSARPPTRTGELFF. CDR3 bases: TGCAGTGCTAGACCCCCAACCAGGACCGGGGAGCTGTTTTTT.

This clonotype was counted at least ten times. The chain joins TRBV20-1 to TRBJ2-1; D call uncertain. V was cut by 6 bases and J by 10 bases, with 10 bases left in between. The CDR3 spans 10 residues. Germline V lookup: CDR1 DFQATT, CDR2 SNEGSKA (reference sequence). CDR3 amino acids: CSADLGEQFF. Here the CDR3 DNA reads TGCAGTGCGGATCTAGGGGAGCAGTTCTTC.

This rearrangement joins TRBV6-4 to TRBJ2-6, with TRBD2 matching 8 bases. J was trimmed by 1 base and V by 5 bases; bases with no gene match: 10. The CDR3 is 18 residues long. The germline CDR1 and CDR2 sequences are MRHNA and SNTAGT. In DNA form, the CDR3 reads TGTGCCAGCAGTCTCTACGGGGGGGGCCTTTCTGGGGCCAACGTCCTGACTTTC. Its protein is CASSLYGGGLSGANVLTF.

This clonotype was picked up many times. V and J are TRBV19 and TRBJ2-1; possible D gene TRBD2, 6 bases. CDR1 LNHDA and CDR2 SQIVND come from the germline V gene (reference sequence). The length of the CDR3 is 13 residues. V was pared by 4 bases and J by 3 bases, with 7 bases between. In DNA, the CDR3 is TGTGCCAGTAGTAGCGGGAACTACAATGAGCAGTTCTTC. Translation: CASSSGNYNEQFF.

This clonotype was seen repeatedly, ten times or more. CDR3 in DNA: TGTGCCAGCAGCGTAAGTCTTGCGGGCACCATATATTTT. Its protein product is CASSVSLAGTIYF. V gene TRBV9 combines with J gene TRBJ1-3; D is undetermined. Trimming took off 1 base at V and 9 bases at J, with 11 bases between the two ends. This CDR3 is 13 amino acids long. Germline V CDR1 and CDR2: SGDLS, YYNGEE.

This clonotype was picked up many times. V gene TRBV5-1 combines with J gene TRBJ2-1; D gene uncertain. V was cut by 4 bases and J by 1 base, with 12 bases left in between. The CDR3 contains 15 residues. Germline V gives CDR1 SGHRS, CDR2 YFSETQ. The CDR3 DNA is TGCGCCAGCAGCCCTGAGGCACATTCCTACAATGAGCAGTTCTTC. Protein sequence: CASSPEAHSYNEQFF.

With regard to this clonotype: At one boundary the junction diverges from the germline segment, which might be a read error. V usage is TRBV10-3 and J usage is TRBJ2-4; D is unclear. CDR1 is ENHRY and CDR2 is SYGVKD in the germline V gene. CDR3 length: 14 residues. CDR3 coding DNA: TGTGCCATCAGCATCGACATAGCCAAAAAAATTCAGTACTTC. This codes for CAISIDIAKKIQYF.

This clonotype appeared many times. This chain uses TRBV7-9 with TRBJ2-3; D ambiguous. The CDR3 spans 14 residues. Trimming cost V 6 bases and J 2 bases, with 12 bases left between them. Germline CDR1 reads SEHNR; CDR2 reads FQNEAQ (reference sequence). The CDR3 spells CASRAMGFTDTQYF. The CDR3 DNA reads TGTGCCAGCAGGGCGATGGGGTTCACAGATACGCAGTATTTT.

There are many counts of this clonotype. CDR3: CASRAGTSVTYEQYF. The CDR3 DNA reads as TGCGCCAGCAGGGCAGGGACTAGCGTCACCTACGAGCAGTACTTC. The chain combines TRBV5-1 with TRBJ2-7; 10 bases line up with TRBD2. From germline, CDR1 is SGHRS and CDR2 YFSETQ. V lost 5 bases to trimming and J lost 2 bases; unmatched junction nucleotides: 7. The CDR3 extends over 15 amino acids.

This clonotype has a count of ten or more. This chain joins TRBV12-3 or TRBV12-4 and TRBJ1-1; no definite D call. Trimming removed 3 bases at V and 5 bases at J, with 7 bases between. CDR3 length: 12 residues. CDR3 region: CASSFYRTEAFF. CDR3 DNA sequence: TGTGCCAGCAGTTTCTACCGTACTGAAGCTTTCTTT.

This clonotype was seen more than once but under ten times. V gene TRBV24-1 combines with J gene TRBJ2-2, with 7 positions matching TRBD2. This CDR3 spans 17 amino acids. V lost 0 bases, J lost 8 bases, and 11 bases stayed unmatched. Germline V lookup: CDR1 KGHDR, CDR2 SFDVKD. The CDR3 region is CATSDLFSSGSRGELFF. The CDR3, as DNA: TGTGCCACCAGTGATTTGTTTTCTAGCGGCTCCCGGGGGGAGCTGTTTTTT.

This clonotype has ten or more counts. The V gene is TRBV7-2, the J gene TRBJ2-7; 7 positions agree with TRBD2. This CDR3 contains 12 residues. The junction had 3 bases not matched to a gene; V was cut back by 3 bases and J by 7 bases. Germline V lookup: CDR1 SGHTA, CDR2 FQGNSA. For the CDR3, the DNA is TGTGCCAGCAGCTTGTCCGGGGGGGAGCAGTACTTC. It encodes CASSLSGGEQYF.

This clonotype was seen at least ten times. This chain uses TRBV5-1 with TRBJ2-1; D tentatively fits TRBD1 or TRBD2 (6 bases each). CDR3 length: 15 residues. The germline V and J ends were trimmed by 3 bases and 0 bases, with 10 bases remaining between them. Germline lookup yields CDR1 SGHRS and CDR2 YFSETQ. In DNA, the CDR3 is TGCGCCAGCAGCTCCGAGGGGGGCTCCTACAATGAGCAGTTCTTC. Encoded protein: CASSSEGGSYNEQFF.

This clonotype was seen repeatedly, ten times or more. The V call is TRBV18, the J call TRBJ1-1, with 7 bases fitting TRBD1. The CDR3 is made up of 13 amino acids. Per the germline V gene, CDR1 is KGHSH and CDR2 is LQKENI. V shed 7 bases, J shed 5 bases, and the junction held 7 bases outside the gene matches. CDR3 sequence (DNA): TGTGCCAGCTTACAGGGGATGAGTACTGAAGCTTTCTTT. Translation gives CASLQGMSTEAFF.

Turning to this clonotype: Mismatch with germline at one junction end may stem from a read error. The V call is TRBV7-9, the J call TRBJ1-4, with 7 bases matching TRBD1. This CDR3 contains 12 residues. Germline V gene data show CDR1 as SEHNR and CDR2 as FQNEAQ (reference sequence). The CDR3 region is CASSLSEGQLIF. CDR3 coding DNA: TGTGCCAGCAGCTTAAGCGAGGGACAGCTAATTTTT.

This clonotype has at least ten counts. V gene TRBV10-3 combines with J gene TRBJ1-1; 7 bases are shared with TRBD1. Germline V gives CDR1 ENHRY, CDR2 SYGVKD. V lost 10 bases to trimming and J lost 5 bases; unmatched junction nucleotides: 10. The CDR3 is made up of 13 amino acids. The CDR3 nucleotides read TGTGCCACAAACACTTACAGGGGAACTGAAGCTTTCTTT. Residues: CATNTYRGTEAFF.

This clonotype was detected many times. V is TRBV27 and J is TRBJ2-5; D gene unclear. CDR1 is MNHEY, CDR2 SMNVEV, per germline (reference sequence). CDR3 size: 13 residues. Trimming took 2 bases from V and 3 from J, leaving 7 bases between them. This chain's CDR3 is CASSLLGKETQYF. As DNA, the CDR3 is TGTGCCAGCAGTTTACTGGGGAAAGAGACCCAGTACTTC.

This clonotype was counted ten times or more. The V and J genes are TRBV5-1 and TRBJ2-5, with 8 bases that match TRBD2. V shed 4 bases, J shed 4 bases, and the junction held 9 bases outside the gene matches. The CDR3 contains 15 residues. Germline V lookup: CDR1 SGHRS, CDR2 YFSETQ. The CDR3 region is CASSAGGLGGETQYF. The CDR3 DNA sequence: TGCGCCAGCAGCGCGGGGGGACTAGGCGGAGAGACCCAGTACTTC.

This clonotype showed up many times. This chain joins TRBV12-3 or TRBV12-4 and TRBJ1-1; D remains ambiguous. The CDR3 has 13 amino acids. Trimming removed 3 bases from V and 4 bases from J, with 9 bases in between. The CDR3 spells CASSLWVGTEAFF. CDR3 DNA: TGTGCCAGCAGTTTGTGGGTAGGCACTGAAGCTTTCTTT.

This clonotype has ten or more counts. DNA of the CDR3: TGTGCCATTCCCACCGGGACAGGGGATGGAGGCGGCTACACCTTC. The encoded protein is CAIPTGTGDGGGYTF. The chain joins TRBV10-3 to TRBJ1-2; the match to TRBD1 covers 10 bases. CDR3 length equals 15 residues. After removal of 9 bases from V and 8 bases from J, the junction contained 15 bases not matched to a gene. Germline values: CDR1 ENHRY, CDR2 SYGVKD.